This T cell receptor beta chain emerged from a study of post-analysis software for immune sequencing data. Whole-study results and caveats: Comparison with controls showed significantly lower normalized Chao1 diversity in multiple sclerosis patients.

Worth noting for this clonotype: What it binds is not known.

Every TCR beta cDNA library bore unique molecular identifiers. TCRdb used MiXCR to reprocess the PCR reads, holding one entry per CDR3 protein. The repertoire holds about 540,000 distinct CDR3 sequences, around a third seen once, with 4.5% to 7.5% in the top ten. The clonotype originates from a girl aged 2-17 years with multiple sclerosis. Sequenced input: blood.

In DNA, the CDR3 is TGCGCCAGCAGCTTGGCAGGGGCGAACACCGGGGAGCTGTTTTTT. Translating gives CASSLAGANTGELFF. The V and J genes are TRBV5-1 and TRBJ2-2; a weak D match, TRBD1 (6 bases). This CDR3 has 15 residues. Trimming left V 0 bases short and J 0 bases short, with 6 bases between. Per germline, CDR1 SGHRS and CDR2 YFSETQ.